This TCR beta chain was documented in a study of T-cell reconstitution after alpha-beta-depleted transplantation in children. Unique molecular identifiers tagged the TCRbeta library. TCRdb re-called the PCR reads with MiXCR, one entry per CDR3 protein. This sample has about 460,000 distinct CDR3 sequences, with over 10% found just once. The table lists this clonotype with a count of one. This CDR3 is built from 15 residues. Trimming took 6 bases from V and 8 from J, leaving 22 bases between them. Germline values: CDR1 SQVTM, CDR2 ANQGSEA. This rearrangement joins TRBV29-1 to TRBJ1-4, with D possibly TRBD1 on 5 matching bases. Sequences were derived from PBMCs, mostly from graft donor cells, sampled 180 days after TCRalphabeta/CD19-depleted stem cell transplant. The sequence was collected from a female patient between 2 and 15 years old who had a stem cell transplant for aplastic anemia, so the T cells may come from the graft donor. The CDR3 DNA follows: TGCAGCGTATCAGGGTCGGTTACCAGCGGCGAAAAACTGTTTTTT. Its translation: CSVSGSVTSGEKLFF.